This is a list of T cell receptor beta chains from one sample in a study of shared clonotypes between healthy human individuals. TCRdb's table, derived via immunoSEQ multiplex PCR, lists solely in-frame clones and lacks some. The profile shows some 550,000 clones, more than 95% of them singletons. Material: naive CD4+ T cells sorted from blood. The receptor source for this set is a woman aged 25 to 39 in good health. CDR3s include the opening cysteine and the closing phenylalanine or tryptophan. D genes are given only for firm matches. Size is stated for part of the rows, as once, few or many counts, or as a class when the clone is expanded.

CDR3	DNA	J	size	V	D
CASSIDPVRLKPGQYHYEQYF	TGTGCCAGTAGTATAGATCCCGTTCGCCTGAAACCGGGACAGTACCACTACGAGCAGTACTTC	TRBJ2-7	.	TRBV19	TRBD1
CASSPRLAGKIYEQYF	TGCGCCAGCAGCCCTAGACTAGCGGGAAAGATCTACGAGCAGTACTTC	TRBJ2-7	.	TRBV5-1	TRBD2
CASSQEATRDRAYEQYF	TGTGCCAGCAGCCAAGAAGCTACCCGGGACAGAGCCTACGAGCAGTACTTC	TRBJ2-7	.	TRBV14	TRBD1
CASIMLPGQGPLSSYNEQFF	TGCGCCAGCATCATGTTACCGGGACAGGGACCCTTGAGCTCCTACAATGAGCAGTTCTTC	TRBJ2-1	.	TRBV23-1	TRBD1
CASSLVLAGVVGTDTQYF	TGTGCCAGCAGTTTAGTACTAGCGGGAGTAGTGGGCACAGATACGCAGTATTTT	TRBJ2-3	.	TRBV27	TRBD2
CASSYSGLAGDTQYF	TGTGCCAGCAGTTACTCGGGACTAGCGGGGGATACGCAGTATTTT	TRBJ2-3	.	TRBV6-5	TRBD2
CASSLGSYEQFF	TGTGCCAGCAGCCTCGGATCTTATGAGCAGTTCTTC	TRBJ2-1	.	TRBV5-6	.
CASRTDGLAVKQFF	TGTGCCAGCAGAACGGATGGACTAGCGGTGAAGCAGTTCTTC	TRBJ2-1	.	TRBV7-3	TRBD2
CASSLTGTENEKLFF	TGTGCCAGCAGCTTAACGGGGACAGAGAATGAAAAACTGTTTTTT	TRBJ1-4	.	TRBV7-3	TRBD1
CASMGRSYGYTF	TGTGCCAGCATGGGCAGGTCCTATGGCTACACCTTC	TRBJ1-2	.	TRBV28	.
CASSYWTNNNEKLFF	TGTGCCAGCAGCTACTGGACAAATAATAATGAAAAACTGTTTTTT	TRBJ1-4	.	TRBV7-9	.
CASSWGSTGELFF	TGTGCCAGCAGTTGGGGCTCGACCGGGGAGCTGTTTTTT	TRBJ2-2	.	TRBV6-5	.
CASSQVMKRSGELFF	TGCGCCAGCAGCCAAGTCATGAAGAGATCCGGGGAGCTGTTTTTT	TRBJ2-2	.	TRBV4-1	.
CASRAGLGYEQYF	TGTGCCAGCAGGGCTGGCCTAGGGTACGAGCAGTACTTC	TRBJ2-7	.	TRBV28	.
CASSRGRGGSDYGYTF	TGCGCCAGCAGCCGGGGCAGGGGTGGTAGTGACTATGGCTACACCTTC	TRBJ1-2	.	TRBV4-1	.
CATSSGWTNEQFF	TGTGCCACGTCTAGCGGATGGACCAATGAGCAGTTCTTC	TRBJ2-1	.	TRBV10-3	TRBD2
CASRPGGSGLAGEYEQYF	TGTGCCAGCAGACCGGGAGGTAGCGGACTAGCGGGAGAATACGAGCAGTACTTC	TRBJ2-7	once	TRBV28	TRBD2
CASSYPGPSIQYF	TGTGCCAGCAGCTACCCGGGCCCGAGCATTCAGTACTTC	TRBJ2-4	.	TRBV5-8	.
CASSRLAGGGGTDTQYF	TGTGCCAGTAGTCGGCTAGCGGGAGGGGGGGGCACAGATACGCAGTATTTT	TRBJ2-3	.	TRBV19	TRBD2
CASSSQGRYEQYF	TGTGCCAGCAGTTCACAGGGTCGGTACGAGCAGTACTTC	TRBJ2-7	.	TRBV27	.
CASSRDRANEQFF	TGTGCCAGCAGCAGGGACAGGGCGAATGAGCAGTTCTTC	TRBJ2-1	.	TRBV6-5	TRBD1
CASSQGNIAGGQDTGELFF	TGTGCCAGCAGCCAGGGGAACATAGCGGGAGGGCAGGACACCGGGGAGCTGTTTTTT	TRBJ2-2	.	TRBV7-9	TRBD2
CASSNRGLGGELFF	TGTGCCAGCAGCAACAGGGGGCTCGGCGGGGAGCTGTTTTTT	TRBJ2-2	.	TRBV7-2	TRBD1
CSAPTGYEQYF	TGCAGTGCTCCGACAGGGTACGAGCAGTACTTC	TRBJ2-7	.	TRBV20-1	TRBD1
CASSLGARNTGELFF	TGCGCCAGCAGCTTGGGGGCACGGAACACCGGGGAGCTGTTTTTT	TRBJ2-2	.	TRBV5-1	.
CASMEGGYEQYF	TGTGCCAGCATGGAGGGGGGGTACGAGCAGTACTTC	TRBJ2-7	.	TRBV28	.
CASSQDPGQRNQPQHF	TGTGCCAGCAGCCAAGACCCGGGACAGAGAAATCAGCCCCAGCATTTT	TRBJ1-5	.	TRBV4-2	TRBD1
CSVGDSGANVLTF	TGCAGCGTTGGCGACTCTGGGGCCAACGTCCTGACTTTC	TRBJ2-6	few	TRBV29-1	.
CASSAGLAALQTEQFF	TGTGCCAGCAGTGCCGGACTAGCGGCCCTCCAAACCGAGCAGTTCTTC	TRBJ2-1	.	TRBV6-4	TRBD2
CSVEGSVGYSYNEQFF	TGCAGCGTTGAGGGTAGCGTTGGTTATTCCTACAATGAGCAGTTCTTC	TRBJ2-1	.	TRBV29-1	.
CASSLDSPQHF	TGTGCCAGCAGTTTAGATTCCCCCCAGCATTTT	TRBJ1-5	.	TRBV28	.
CASSQGLAPNRAYEQYF	TGTGCCAGCAGTCAGGGACTAGCACCGAATCGGGCCTACGAGCAGTACTTC	TRBJ2-7	.	TRBV2	TRBD2
CASSYAGGVYEQYF	TGTGCCAGCAGTTACGCGGGAGGTGTCTACGAGCAGTACTTC	TRBJ2-7	.	TRBV6-5	TRBD2
CASRAGLARKFF	TGTGCCAGCAGAGCGGGGCTAGCCCGAAAGTTCTTC	TRBJ2-1	.	TRBV2	TRBD2
CASSLGVYNSPLHF	TGTGCCAGCAGTTTGGGGGTCTATAATTCACCCCTCCACTTT	TRBJ1-6	.	TRBV27	.
CASSSRSYSGTGSGELFF	TGTGCCAGCAGCTCCCGGAGTTATAGCGGGACCGGGTCCGGGGAGCTGTTTTTT	TRBJ2-2	.	TRBV7-9	TRBD2
CASSLGLHVYEQYF	TGTGCCAGCAGCCTCGGACTACACGTATACGAGCAGTACTTC	TRBJ2-7	.	TRBV7-9	.
CASSLVGQGKYEQYF	TGTGCCAGCAGCCTCGTCGGGCAGGGCAAATACGAGCAGTACTTC	TRBJ2-7	.	TRBV7-9	.
CASSSGTSLPETQYF	TGCGCCAGCAGCTCCGGGACTAGCTTACCGGAGACCCAGTACTTC	TRBJ2-5	.	TRBV5-1	TRBD2
CASSDSGLAGGPRNEQFF	TGCGCCAGCAGCGATTCGGGACTAGCGGGAGGGCCAAGGAATGAGCAGTTCTTC	TRBJ2-1	.	TRBV10-1	TRBD2
CASSLYGDRPYEQYF	TGTGCCAGCAGTTTATATGGGGACAGACCCTACGAGCAGTACTTC	TRBJ2-7	.	TRBV27	TRBD1
CASRSGASNTEAFF	TGTGCCAGCAGATCCGGGGCATCGAACACTGAAGCTTTCTTT	TRBJ1-1	.	TRBV28	.
CASSSPGTSVNEQFF	TGTGCCAGCAGTTCTCCCGGGACTAGCGTTAATGAGCAGTTCTTC	TRBJ2-1	.	TRBV28	TRBD2
CASSHLASGRARYEQFF	TGCGCCAGCAGCCATCTAGCTAGCGGGAGGGCTCGTTATGAGCAGTTCTTC	TRBJ2-1	.	TRBV4-1	TRBD2
CASRDVTSGLLPTGELFF	TGTGCCAGCAGGGACGTAACTAGCGGTCTCTTGCCCACCGGGGAGCTGTTTTTT	TRBJ2-2	.	TRBV7-9	TRBD2
CASSFRGNNEKLFF	TGTGCCAGCAGCTTCAGGGGGAATAATGAAAAACTGTTTTTT	TRBJ1-4	.	TRBV5-6	TRBD1
CASRRTGDYQPQHF	TGTGCCAGCAGGAGGACAGGGGATTATCAGCCCCAGCATTTT	TRBJ1-5	.	TRBV6-1	TRBD1
CASSFGLGHQETQYF	TGTGCCAGCAGCTTCGGACTAGGCCACCAAGAGACCCAGTACTTC	TRBJ2-5	.	TRBV11-2	TRBD2
CASSRREGELFF	TGTGCCAGCAGCCGACGGGAGGGGGAGCTGTTTTTT	TRBJ2-2	.	TRBV6-6	.
CASGDSSRDYNEQFF	TGTGCCAGCGGGGACTCGAGTAGGGATTACAATGAGCAGTTCTTC	TRBJ2-1	once	TRBV28	.
CASTLGATNEKLFF	TGTGCCAGCACTCTGGGGGCAACTAATGAAAAACTGTTTTTT	TRBJ1-4	.	TRBV28	.
CASSTGTEGAFF	TGTGCCAGCTCAACCGGGACAGAGGGAGCTTTCTTT	TRBJ1-1	.	TRBV18	TRBD1
CASSGQGDSAEAFF	TGCGCCAGCAGCGGACAGGGGGATTCGGCTGAAGCCTTCTTT	TRBJ1-1	once	TRBV5-1	TRBD1
CASRGTGNKANYGYTF	TGTGCCAGCAGAGGGACAGGGAACAAAGCTAACTATGGCTACACCTTC	TRBJ1-2	.	TRBV9	TRBD1